A single TCR beta chain is shown here with its context. The clone's antigen remains unknown. Per-nucleotide qualities are absent, and no much larger clonotype sits a single base away. TCRbeta CDR3 regions were amplified from genomic DNA by means of the immunoSEQ Assay, a bias-controlled multiplex PCR. For the original study's pipeline: The number of nucleated cells in each sample was estimated by amplification of reference gene primers within the assay. To quantify the absolute abundance of each unique TCRbeta CDR3 rearrangement, sequence reads were collapsed and filtered. Productive Simpson clonality was computed per sample as the square root of Simpson's diversity index over productive rearrangements. The immuneACCESS repertoire file appears here via TCRdb, limited to in-frame rearrangements. These files lack a portion of the clones; in checked studies, under half of the deficit traces to unresolved V genes, and the cause of the others is not known. The DNA was the basis for D and trimming; V, J and clone size are from that table. For this sample the table gives about 170,000 clones, of which about 88% were detected only once. The ten most abundant clones make up more than 2% of the sample.

This sample was taken from a study of blood T cell repertoires in COVID-19 (TCRdb year 2020). Describing the broader study: Collaborator samples came from the United States, Italy and Spain and covered acute and convalescent phases of COVID-19. The dataset comprised deeply sampled blood TCRbeta repertoires from subjects exposed to, actively infected with, or recovered from COVID-19. Where available, HLA class I and class II types were obtained from metadata supplied by the sample provider rather than from assay-based typing. Samples came from the ongoing ImmuneRACE study (first 160 participants) plus 1,254 subjects from 6 global collaborators. The prospective study material was composed of cDNA or gDNA derived from T cells, B-cell-depleted T cells, or PBMCs. The repertoires were released in a freely available public database meant as a resource for research on the immune response to SARS-CoV-2. Nearly every sample came with metadata listing a de-identified subject ID, COVID-19 status, age in years and sex.

The germline V end is reduced by 4 bases and the J end by 2 bases; junction bases left unmatched: 3. The germline V gene encodes CDR1 LGHDT and CDR2 YNNKEL (reference sequence). CDR3 length: 14 amino acids, cysteine to phenylalanine. This entry keeps only the CDR3 DNA: 42 bases, framed from base 1. Broader findings and caveats from the paper: How much clinical and demographic metadata was included differed by source and by participant, and the metadata was provided uncurated.

A second Seattle source provided samples from volunteer blood donors who had recovered from COVID-19. The collaborating institutions used their own protocols to collect whole blood in K2EDTA tubes. Collaborator samples were shipped for TCRbeta analysis as frozen whole blood, isolated PBMCs, or DNA extracted from either sample type. The chain uses TRBV3-1 (or the pseudogene TRBV3-2) and TRBJ2-5; 8 junctional bases match TRBD1. The sequence was collected from a man over 45 who had recovered from COVID-19. What was sequenced was peripheral blood. The DNA sequence is as follows: TGTGCCAGCAGCCTCCGACAGGGGCAAGAGACCCAGTACTTC. It codes for CASSLRQGQETQYF.